Below are 11 T cell receptor beta chains sequenced from a single sample in a study of T cell responses to AZD1222 COVID-19 vaccine. Repertoires were generated with immunoSEQ multiplex PCR, while TCRdb's copy carries only in-frame clones and drops some. Among 170,000 or so clones, approximately 92% were seen once, and the ten largest hold 1%. The starting material was peripheral blood, obtained 28 days after the second dose of the MenACWY control vaccine. These receptors were collected from an adult who received the MenACWY meningococcal vaccine as a control.

This chain uses TRBV11-2 with TRBJ2-7, with 7 bases matching TRBD2. Germline CDR1 and CDR2: SGHAT and FQNNGV. After removal of 3 bases from V and 0 bases from J, the junction contained 5 bases not matched to a gene. The length of the CDR3 is 15 residues. CDR3 loop: CASSLRGTRSYEQYF. The CDR3 DNA reads as TGTGCCAGCAGCTTGCGGGGGACCCGCTCCTACGAGCAGTACTTC.

The rearrangement uses TRBV9 and TRBJ1-6; D is uncertain. The germline V and J ends were trimmed by 6 bases and 7 bases, with 17 bases remaining between them. Germline loops: CDR1 SGDLS, CDR2 YYNGEE. This CDR3 contains 15 residues. The CDR3 DNA is TGTGCCAGCACCCCCGGAGGGAACGAAAATTCACCCCTCCACTTT. Translated, it gives CASTPGGNENSPLHF. The full variable domain, with the rest looked up from reference TRBV9 and TRBJ1-6, is DSGVTQTPKHLITATGQRVTLRCSPRSGDLSVYWYQQSLDQGLQFLIQYYNGEERAKGNILERFSAQQFPDLHSELNLSSLELGDSALYFCASTPGGNENSPLHFGNGTRLTVT.

CDR3 protein: CSVVRQASTDTQYF. The CDR3 nucleotides read TGCAGCGTAGTCCGACAGGCTAGCACAGATACGCAGTATTTT. The chain employs TRBV29-1 and TRBJ2-3, with D possibly being TRBD1 (6 bases). The CDR3 has 14 amino acids. From germline, CDR1 is SQVTM and CDR2 ANQGSEA. V shed 6 bases and J shed 0 bases, with 13 bases lying between them.

The chain couples TRBV18 to TRBJ2-6, with D possibly TRBD2 on 6 matching bases. The CDR3 runs 15 residues. Germline CDR1 KGHSH, CDR2 LQKENI. V was trimmed by 5 bases and J by 3 bases, leaving 11 bases between them. CDR3 nucleotides: TGTGCCAGCTCATTCGAGGGAGGTGGGGCCAACGTCCTGACTTTC. Its protein product is CASSFEGGGANVLTF.

The chain uses TRBV11-2 and TRBJ1-3; the D is unclear. The V gene's germline CDR1 is SGHAT and CDR2 FQNNGV. The CDR3 length is 13 residues. V was shortened by 5 bases and J by 0 bases, with 5 bases between the two germline ends. CDR3 region: CASSPYSGNTIYF. The CDR3 DNA reads as TGTGCCAGCAGCCCCTACTCTGGAAACACCATATATTTT.

The rearrangement links TRBV7-2 to TRBJ2-5; 8 bases agree with TRBD2. The CDR3 has 14 amino acids. V was clipped by 4 bases and J by 4 bases; unmatched bases: 5. CDR1 and CDR2 from the germline V gene are SGHTA and FQGNSA. The CDR3 bases are TGTGCCAGCAGCTGGGGAACTAGCGGAGAGACCCAGTACTTC. Amino acid sequence: CASSWGTSGETQYF.

The chain couples TRBV6-5 to TRBJ1-3; TRBD1 aligns across 7 bases. This CDR3 has 16 residues. J gave up 0 bases and V 3 bases, and 5 bases lay outside the gene matches. Germline V gene lookup returns CDR1 MNHEY and CDR2 SVGAGI. The CDR3 here is CASSYGGQTSGNTIYF. The DNA for the CDR3 is TGTGCCAGCAGTTATGGGGGACAGACCTCTGGAAACACCATATATTTT.

In this sample, this clone turned up once. The rearrangement uses TRBV28 and TRBJ1-4, with D possibly TRBD1 on 6 matching bases. V was cut by 5 bases and J by 8 bases, with 18 bases left in between. The CDR3 has 15 amino acids. Germline V gene lookup returns CDR1 MDHEN and CDR2 SYDVKM. This chain's CDR3 is CASSTEGEGKEKLFF. The CDR3 region has the DNA TGTGCCAGCAGTACCGAGGGGGAAGGGAAGGAAAAACTGTTTTTT.

The rearrangement links TRBV6-2 or TRBV6-3 to TRBJ1-1; tentative D call: TRBD1 (6 bases). CDR3 length: 16 residues. Germline V lookup: CDR1 MNHEY, CDR2 SVGEGT. The V end was cut by 3 bases, the J end by 5 bases, with 19 bases between. CDR3: CASSYILTGRRTEAFF. CDR3 sequence (DNA): TGTGCCAGCAGTTATATCTTAACAGGGAGGCGAACTGAAGCTTTCTTT.

The gene calls are TRBV5-8 and TRBJ1-1; no definite D call. V dropped 9 bases and J dropped 6 bases, with 21 bases sitting between them. Per germline, CDR1 SGHTS and CDR2 YDEGEE. The CDR3 consists of 14 residues. The CDR3 spells CATPEGIVGAEAFF. The CDR3 DNA follows: TGTGCCACGCCCGAAGGCATAGTAGGAGCTGAAGCTTTCTTT. Combining the CDR3 with reference TRBV5-8 and TRBJ1-1 gives the whole variable domain EAGVTQSPTHLIKTRGQQATLRCSPISGHTSVYWYQQALGLGLQFLLWYDEGEERNRGNFPPRFSGRQFPNYSSELNVNALELEDSALYLCATPEGIVGAEAFFGQGTRLTVV.

The V gene is TRBV30, the J gene TRBJ2-7, with D perhaps TRBD1 or TRBD2 (5 bases each). V was cut by 5 bases and J by 0 bases, with 11 bases left in between. Germline CDR1 and CDR2: GTSNPN and SVGIG (reference sequence). This CDR3 comprises 13 residues. CDR3 sequence: CAWGKGSSYEQYF. The CDR3 nucleotides read TGTGCCTGGGGGAAGGGGAGCTCCTACGAGCAGTACTTC.